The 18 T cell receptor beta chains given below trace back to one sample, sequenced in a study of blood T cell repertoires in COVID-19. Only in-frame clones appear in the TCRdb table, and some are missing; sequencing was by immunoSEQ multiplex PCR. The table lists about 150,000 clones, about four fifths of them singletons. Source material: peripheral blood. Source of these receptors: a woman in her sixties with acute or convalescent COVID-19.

The CDR3 DNA sequence: TGTGCCAGCAGCCCCATTGCTACGGAGGTGGGCGAGCAGTACTTC. This codes for CASSPIATEVGEQYF. The chain joins TRBV3-1 (or the pseudogene TRBV3-2) to TRBJ2-7, with D tentatively TRBD2 (5 bases). CDR1 is LGHDT and CDR2 is YNNKEL in the germline V gene (reference sequence). The CDR3 consists of 15 residues. V dropped 4 bases and J dropped 6 bases, with 19 bases sitting between them.

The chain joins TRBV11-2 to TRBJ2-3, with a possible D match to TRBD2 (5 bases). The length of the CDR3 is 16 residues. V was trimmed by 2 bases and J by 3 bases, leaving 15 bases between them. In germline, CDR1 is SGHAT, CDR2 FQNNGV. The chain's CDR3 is CASSLIGLASTDTQYF. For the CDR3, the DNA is TGTGCCAGCAGCTTAATCGGCCTAGCTTCTACAGATACGCAGTATTTT.

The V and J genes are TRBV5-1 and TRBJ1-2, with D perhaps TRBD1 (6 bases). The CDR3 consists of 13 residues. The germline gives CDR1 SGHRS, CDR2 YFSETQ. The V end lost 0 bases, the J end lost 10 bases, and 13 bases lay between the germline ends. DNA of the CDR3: TGCGCCAGCAGCTTGGGGACAGAGTCCGTCTACACCTTC. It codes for CASSLGTESVYTF.

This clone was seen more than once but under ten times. DNA for the CDR3: TGCGCCAGCAGCTGGGAACAGGGCCGGGGCGAGCAGTACTTC. Encoded protein: CASSWEQGRGEQYF. J is TRBJ2-7 and V is TRBV5-1, with D possibly being TRBD1 (6 bases). V was cut by 3 bases and J by 6 bases, with 16 bases left in between. The CDR3 consists of 14 residues. Germline-derived CDR1 and CDR2 are SGHRS and YFSETQ.

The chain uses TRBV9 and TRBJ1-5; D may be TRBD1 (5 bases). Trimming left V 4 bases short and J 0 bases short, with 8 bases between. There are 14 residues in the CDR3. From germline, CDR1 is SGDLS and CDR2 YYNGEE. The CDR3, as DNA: TGTGCCAGCAGCAAGACAGATAGCAATCAGCCCCAGCATTTT. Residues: CASSKTDSNQPQHF.

The CDR3 sequence: CASSLARTGSYNEQFF. CDR3 DNA: TGTGCCAGCAGCTTAGCGCGGACAGGTTCGTACAATGAGCAGTTCTTC. V gene TRBV7-9 combines with J gene TRBJ2-1; TRBD1 matches at 7 bases. With 0 bases clipped from V and 4 bases from J, the junction kept 6 bases outside the gene matches. Germline V gene sequence: CDR1 SEHNR, CDR2 FQNEAQ (reference sequence). The CDR3 has 16 residues.

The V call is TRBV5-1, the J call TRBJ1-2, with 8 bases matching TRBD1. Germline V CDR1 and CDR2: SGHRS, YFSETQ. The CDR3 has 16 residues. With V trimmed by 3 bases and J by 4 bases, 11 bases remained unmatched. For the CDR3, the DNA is TGCGCCAGCAGCTCCGGGGACAGGAGACTGAGCTATGGCTACACCTTC. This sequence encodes CASSSGDRRLSYGYTF. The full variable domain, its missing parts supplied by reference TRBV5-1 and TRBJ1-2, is KAGVTQTPRYLIKTRGQQVTLSCSPISGHRSVSWYQQTPGQGLQFLFEYFSETQRNKGNFPGRFSGRQFSNSRSEMNVSTLELGDSALYLCASSSGDRRLSYGYTFGSGTRLTVV.

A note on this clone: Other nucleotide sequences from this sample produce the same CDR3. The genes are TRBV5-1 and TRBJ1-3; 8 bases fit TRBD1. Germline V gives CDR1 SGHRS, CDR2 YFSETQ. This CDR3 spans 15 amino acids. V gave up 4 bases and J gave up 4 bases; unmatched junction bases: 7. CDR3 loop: CASSLSGGEGNTIYF. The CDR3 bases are TGCGCCAGCAGCCTCTCAGGGGGCGAAGGAAACACCATATATTTT. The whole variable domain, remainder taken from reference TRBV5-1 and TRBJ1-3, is KAGVTQTPRYLIKTRGQQVTLSCSPISGHRSVSWYQQTPGQGLQFLFEYFSETQRNKGNFPGRFSGRQFSNSRSEMNVSTLELGDSALYLCASSLSGGEGNTIYFGEGSWLTVV.

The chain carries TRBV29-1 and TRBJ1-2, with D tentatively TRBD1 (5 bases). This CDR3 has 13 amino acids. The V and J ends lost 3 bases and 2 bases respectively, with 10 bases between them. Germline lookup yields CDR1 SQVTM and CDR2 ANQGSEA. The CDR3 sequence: CSVERQTNYGYTF. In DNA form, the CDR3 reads TGCAGCGTTGAGCGACAGACCAACTATGGCTACACCTTC.

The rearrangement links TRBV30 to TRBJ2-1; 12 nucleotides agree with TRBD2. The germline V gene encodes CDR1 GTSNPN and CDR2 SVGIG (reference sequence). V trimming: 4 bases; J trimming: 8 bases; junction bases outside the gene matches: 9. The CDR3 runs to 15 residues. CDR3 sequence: CAWTPLAGGPDEQFF. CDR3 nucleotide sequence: TGTGCCTGGACCCCCCTAGCGGGGGGGCCGGATGAGCAGTTCTTC.

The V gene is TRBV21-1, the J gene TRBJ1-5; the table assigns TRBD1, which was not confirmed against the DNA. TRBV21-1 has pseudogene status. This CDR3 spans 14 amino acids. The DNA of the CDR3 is TGTGCCAGTCACAGGGTCATTGGTGGTCAGCCCCAGCATTTT. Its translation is CASHRVIGGQPQHF.

CDR3 nucleotide sequence: TGTGCCAGCAGCGGACAGGGGAACGACTATGGCTACACCTTC. This encodes CASSGQGNDYGYTF. This chain joins TRBV4-2 and TRBJ1-2, with TRBD1 matching over 9 bases. Trimming at V came to 5 bases and at J to 3 bases, leaving 4 bases not matched to a gene. This CDR3 contains 14 residues. Germline assignment: CDR1 LGHNA and CDR2 YNFKEQ.

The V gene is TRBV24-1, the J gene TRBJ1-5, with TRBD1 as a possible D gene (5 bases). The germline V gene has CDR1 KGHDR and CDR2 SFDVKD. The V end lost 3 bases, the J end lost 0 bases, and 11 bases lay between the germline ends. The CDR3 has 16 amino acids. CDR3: CATSDQQGGSNQPQHF. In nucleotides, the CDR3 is TGTGCCACCAGTGATCAGCAGGGAGGTAGCAATCAGCCCCAGCATTTT.

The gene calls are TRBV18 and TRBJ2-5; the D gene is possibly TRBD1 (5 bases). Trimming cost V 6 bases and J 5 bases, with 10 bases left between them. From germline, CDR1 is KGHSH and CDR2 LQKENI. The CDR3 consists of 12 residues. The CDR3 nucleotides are TGTGCCAGCTCCCGAAAGGGGGAGACCCAGTACTTC. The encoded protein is CASSRKGETQYF.

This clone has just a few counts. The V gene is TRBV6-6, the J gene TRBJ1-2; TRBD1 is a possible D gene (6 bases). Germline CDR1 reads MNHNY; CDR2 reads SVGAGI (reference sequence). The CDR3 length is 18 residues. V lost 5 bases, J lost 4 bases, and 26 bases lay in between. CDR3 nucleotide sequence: TGTGCCAGCAGTCGTATACCGGGACAAGGGATAAGCTTCTATGGCTACACCTTC. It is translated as CASSRIPGQGISFYGYTF.

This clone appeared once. The CDR3 sequence: CATSGTGVLGYTF. The CDR3 region has the DNA TGTGCCACCAGCGGGACAGGGGTTCTTGGCTACACCTTC. The gene calls are TRBV24-1 and TRBJ1-2, with TRBD1 matching 10 bases. The CDR3 runs to 13 residues. The germline V gene has CDR1 KGHDR and CDR2 SFDVKD. Germline trimming cut 7 bases from V and 7 bases from J; bases unmatched to any gene: 5.

The CDR3 is CASSLGKAGFDEQYF. For the CDR3, the DNA is TGTGCCAGCAGCTTGGGCAAGGCAGGGTTTGACGAGCAGTACTTC. The genes are TRBV7-9 and TRBJ2-7; D perhaps matches TRBD1 (5 bases). Per the germline V gene, CDR1 is SEHNR and CDR2 is FQNEAQ (reference sequence). There are 15 residues in the CDR3. V lost 3 bases and J lost 5, with 17 bases in between.

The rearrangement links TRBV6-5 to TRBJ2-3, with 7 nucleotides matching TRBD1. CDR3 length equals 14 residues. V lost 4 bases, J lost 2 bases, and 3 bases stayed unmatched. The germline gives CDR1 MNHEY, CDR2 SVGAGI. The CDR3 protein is CASSSGTVTDTQYF. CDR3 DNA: TGTGCCAGCAGTTCCGGGACAGTCACAGATACGCAGTATTTT.